The rows below give T cell receptor beta chains drawn from one sample of a study of control samples from healthy donors and cancer patients. The protocol was immunoSEQ multiplex PCR, while the TCRdb copy is restricted to in-frame clones and leaves out a portion. The table shows more than 30,000 clones, with 94% occurring only once. Sequenced material: blood. All receptors come from a man in his 60s in good health. The conserved cysteine and the conserved F or W are not part of the CDR3 here. The order of the fields is J gene, V gene, CDR3 protein.

TRBJ1-2,TRBV11-2,ASSLGDNFPGGYT
TRBJ1-1,TRBV6-5,ASSINRDEAF
TRBJ1-1,TRBV18,ASSPPGQGAFTEAF
TRBJ1-2,TRBV7-9,ASSLRDSHGYT
TRBJ2-2,TRBV5-1,ASSLYSFANTGELF
TRBJ1-1,TRBV7-9,ASSPRRANTEAF
TRBJ1-6,TRBV10-3,AISPGLNSPLH
TRBJ2-3,TRBV7-2,AILLGSSSTDTQY
TRBJ1-1,TRBV27,ASSPAAGYAEAF
TRBJ1-5,TRBV7-2,ASSSQGGLNQPQH
TRBJ1-4,TRBV6-2/TRBV6-3,ASSYRGGEKLF
TRBJ1-6,TRBV15,ATSRVDRGLNSRNSPLH
TRBJ2-7,TRBV5-5,ASSLADYEQY
TRBJ1-5,TRBV29-1,SAGQGGNQPQH
TRBJ1-3,TRBV19,ASSIPGTAGNTIY
TRBJ1-5,TRBV18,ASSPFQGDNQPQH
TRBJ2-5,TRBV5-1,ASSLGLAGGAETQY
TRBJ1-4,TRBV4-2,ASSPGQGAFNEKLF
TRBJ1-3,TRBV19,ASKGGISGNTIY
TRBJ2-1,TRBV3-1/TRBV3-2,ASSQEVSGASEQF